The entry that follows covers one T cell receptor (beta chain) sequence. Its antigen remains unknown. Described time point: newly diagnosed GD, antithyroid drugs for less than 3 months. PBMCs were the source of the RNA used for TCR sequencing. The data originate from a study of regulatory T cells in long-lasting Graves disease. At the level of the study: Less than 3 months of antithyroid drugs had been taken by newly diagnosed Graves' patients. Study conclusions and caveats: Patients with persistent disease shared some 2,900 public clonotypes, outpacing the roughly 1,000 shared by new patients.

Both iRepertoire HTBI primers and Arm-PCR of CDR3 regions were used to build the TCR beta libraries. TCRdb independently ran MiXCR on the multiplex PCR reads; one entry per CDR3 protein. The sample comprises about 440,000 distinct CDR3 sequences, 15% of which are singletons, and approximately 15% rests with the top ten. In germline, CDR1 is LNHDA, CDR2 SQIVND (reference sequence). CDR3 size: 16 residues. The ends lost 1 base at V and 1 base at J; junction bases unmatched: 4. This same sample was also part of a study on T cells in Graves' hyperthyroidism and ophthalmopathy.

The source material was peripheral blood mononuclear cells (PBMCs), sampled at new diagnosis, from a patient treated with antithyroid drugs. The chain uses TRBV19 and TRBJ2-4; TRBD1 matches 7 bases. The clonotype was recovered from a woman aged 25 to 39 with Graves disease. CDR3: CASSIVGGAAKNIQYF. The CDR3 coding sequence is TGTGCCAGTAGTATAGTAGGGGGCGCTGCCAAAAACATTCAGTACTTC.